This T cell receptor beta chain was sequenced for a study of blood T cell repertoires in COVID-19. Study background: Researchers got acute and convalescent COVID-19 samples from the United States, Italy and Spain.

Authors' analysis steps: Researchers report that nucleated cell counts were estimated from reference gene primer amplification. Produced via immunoSEQ multiplex PCR; TCRdb's table is partial and in-frame only. For V, J and clone size, that table is used; D and trimming come from the DNA. This table has approximately 90,000 clones, 75% to 90% appearing once. The TCR sequence derives from a woman aged 80 or older with active or convalescent COVID-19. Sequenced: peripheral blood.

The CDR3 coding sequence is TGCGCCAGCAGCTTGGAGACTAGCGGATCCTACGAGCAGTACTTC. Its translation: CASSLETSGSYEQYF. The gene calls are TRBV5-1 and TRBJ2-7; TRBD2 aligns across 9 bases. This CDR3 spans 15 amino acids. J was trimmed by 1 base and V by 0 bases; bases with no gene match: 2. Looked up from germline, CDR1 is SGHRS and CDR2 is YFSETQ.